A selection of T cell receptor beta chains follows, all from one sample in a study of response to subunit inactivated influenza vaccine. MiXCR, applied by TCRdb to the RT-PCR reads, yields one record per CDR3 protein. This sample has 610,000 or so distinct CDR3 sequences, with about 15% found just once. Sample: PBMCs from blood, taken 11 to 12 days after vaccination. The receptors come from a man aged 50-60 years who received an inactivated influenza vaccine. Both conserved end residues are trimmed from each CDR3. The D gene is left open where the match is weak.

V gene	J gene	D gene	CDR3 protein
TRBV28	TRBJ2-5	TRBD2	ASSSPTSEQETQY
TRBV5-1	TRBJ1-1	TRBD1	ASSWGQTLHTEAF
TRBV7-9	TRBJ2-1	NA	ASSIVGPGNEQF
TRBV4-1	TRBJ2-7	NA	ASSQDYKHYEQY
TRBV20-1	TRBJ2-3	TRBD2	SARDHRLAVTDTQY
TRBV19	TRBJ2-2	NA	ASRVGYANTGELF
TRBV6-5	TRBJ1-2	NA	ASSYGSQRGYT
TRBV14	TRBJ2-7	TRBD1	ASSQAPTPWDRGYEQY
TRBV6-1	TRBJ2-1	NA	ASRTVRVDEQF
TRBV27	TRBJ1-5	NA	ASSHYNQPQH
TRBV7-2	TRBJ2-6	NA	ASSVQGANVLT
TRBV29-1	TRBJ1-1	NA	SVDGGGHTEAF
TRBV6-5	TRBJ1-5	NA	ASIREGNQPQH
TRBV6-5	TRBJ2-7	TRBD2	ASSSGLAAYEQY
TRBV5-1	TRBJ1-1	NA	ASSLVEWRNTEAF
TRBV27	TRBJ2-1	TRBD2	ASSKLAGNNNEQF
TRBV15	TRBJ1-6	NA	ATSGRDLALSLLH
TRBV12-3/TRBV12-4	TRBJ2-5	NA	ASSFERQETQY
TRBV28	TRBJ1-5	TRBD1	ASSLSGGLNQPQH
TRBV10-1	TRBJ2-5	NA	ASSDRGRQETQY
TRBV24-1	TRBJ1-2	NA	ATSDIAVNYGYT
TRBV6-6	TRBJ2-5	NA	ASRLFQETQY
TRBV7-2	TRBJ1-5	NA	ASTPGVGQPQH
TRBV19	TRBJ1-5	TRBD1	ASSIDQGDWSQPQH
TRBV5-6	TRBJ2-1	TRBD2	ASSLVLADYYNEQF
TRBV15	TRBJ1-4	NA	ATSRDRSEKLF
TRBV5-6	TRBJ2-5	NA	ASSSGGPETQY
TRBV12-3/TRBV12-4	TRBJ2-5	TRBD2	ASSLGGRAIGETQY
TRBV5-1	TRBJ1-1	TRBD1	ASSGNRGTAF
TRBV24-1	TRBJ2-1	TRBD2	ATSDPSPSGSSYNEQF
TRBV19	TRBJ2-2	NA	ASSMWEYDTGELF
TRBV5-4	TRBJ2-3	TRBD1	ASSLKQGVSDTQY
TRBV6-6	TRBJ2-3	NA	ASSYSPDTQY
TRBV29-1	TRBJ2-5	NA	SVPLASGLETQY
TRBV12-3/TRBV12-4	TRBJ2-1	TRBD1	ASSTTGDEQF
TRBV7-9	TRBJ1-1	NA	ASSLVSAIDTEAF
TRBV12-3/TRBV12-4	TRBJ1-5	TRBD1	ASSADRGYSNQPQH
TRBV5-1	TRBJ2-3	TRBD1	ASSLEWDRGRLSDTQY
TRBV18	TRBJ2-2	TRBD1	ASSPSRTGTGELF
TRBV4-1	TRBJ1-1	NA	ASSPSGGASSPTEAF
TRBV19	TRBJ1-5	TRBD1	ATKGAGELQPQH
TRBV28	TRBJ2-7	NA	ASSNKRDTKYYEQY
TRBV6-6	TRBJ1-1	NA	ASTRLGGVAF
TRBV3-1	TRBJ2-5	NA	ASSQDGWETQY
TRBV7-9	TRBJ2-3	NA	ASSTSTGDTQY
TRBV6-2/TRBV6-3	TRBJ1-5	NA	ASSYRGAPNQPQH